Listed below are T cell receptor beta chains from one sample, sequenced in a study of blood T cell repertoires in COVID-19. The protocol was immunoSEQ multiplex PCR, while the TCRdb copy is restricted to in-frame clones and leaves out a portion. The sample records fewer than 45,000 clones, over 75% being singletons. Sample: peripheral blood. Every receptor here comes from a woman over 75 with acute or convalescent COVID-19. CDR3s include the opening cysteine and the closing phenylalanine or tryptophan. D genes are given only for firm matches. Part of the rows lack a size; the others show once, few, many or a class for expanded clones.

v_gene	d_gene	abundance	j_gene	CDR3nt	CDR3aa
TRBV6-5	NA	NA	TRBJ1-3	TGTGCCAGCAGTTACTCGACGGGCTCTGGAAACACCATATATTTT	CASSYSTGSGNTIYF
TRBV30	TRBD1	once	TRBJ1-1	TGTGCCTGGTCCAGGGGGCAGTTGAACACTGAAGCTTTCTTT	CAWSRGQLNTEAFF
TRBV5-1	NA	NA	TRBJ2-7	TGCGCCAGCAGCTTGAGCCCTGACAGCTCCTACGAGCAGTACTTC	CASSLSPDSSYEQYF
TRBV4-2	TRBD1	few	TRBJ1-1	TGTGCCAGCAGCCAGGGAGTGGGACAGGATAGTTATGAAGCTTTCTTT	CASSQGVGQDSYEAFF
TRBV10-2	TRBD2	NA	TRBJ2-7	TGCGCCAGCAGTGACCCGGGACTAGTACGTCCCGAGCAGTACTTC	CASSDPGLVRPEQYF
TRBV3-1/TRBV3-2	TRBD2	few	TRBJ2-1	TGTGCCAGCAGCCAACTCACCCTAGCGGGAGGAGACAATGAGCAGTTCTTC	CASSQLTLAGGDNEQFF
TRBV4-1	TRBD2	NA	TRBJ2-2	TGCGCCAGCAGCCTGATGACTAGCGGGAACACCGGGGAGCTGTTTTTT	CASSLMTSGNTGELFF
TRBV5-1	TRBD1	NA	TRBJ2-5	TGCGCCAGCAGCCGACAGGGGGCGGACCAAGAGACCCAGTACTTC	CASSRQGADQETQYF
TRBV5-1	TRBD1	NA	TRBJ1-5	TGCGCCAGCAGCTCAAGCGGGACAGGGGTAGGCAATCAGCCCCAGCATTTT	CASSSSGTGVGNQPQHF
TRBV6-5	TRBD1	medium-sized	TRBJ1-5	TGTGCCAGCAGGGGACGAGCAGGGGGCAGGCAGCCCCAGCATTTT	CASRGRAGGRQPQHF
TRBV12-2	NA	few	TRBJ1-6	TGTGCAAGTCGCTTAGTAGGTTGGGCAGGAACGTGGGGGCCACCCCTCCACTTT	CASRLVGWAGTWGPPLHF
TRBV3-1/TRBV3-2	TRBD1	NA	TRBJ2-2	TGTGCCAGCAGCCATGGACAGGGGAACACCGGGGAGCTGTTTTTT	CASSHGQGNTGELFF
TRBV5-1	NA	once	TRBJ1-4	TGCGCCAGCAGCTTGGGGGAGGGTGAAAAACTGTTTTTT	CASSLGEGEKLFF
TRBV12-3/TRBV12-4	NA	NA	TRBJ1-1	TGTGCCAGCAGTTTAGGACATGAAGCTTTCTTT	CASSLGHEAFF
TRBV5-6	NA	NA	TRBJ1-3	TGTGCCAGCAGCCCAGATCGTACTGGAAACACCATATATTTT	CASSPDRTGNTIYF
TRBV18	TRBD2	NA	TRBJ2-1	TGTGCCAGCTCACCCGCCGAGGGGCTAGCGGGGCTAAGGAACAATGAGCAGTTCTTC	CASSPAEGLAGLRNNEQFF
TRBV4-1	TRBD1	NA	TRBJ2-3	TGCGCCAGCAGCCAAGCCGGGACAGGGTTTACAGATACGCAGTATTTT	CASSQAGTGFTDTQYF
TRBV27	NA	NA	TRBJ1-1	TGTGCCAGCAGCAAGGCGCAGGGTGGGAACACTGAAGCTTTCTTT	CASSKAQGGNTEAFF
TRBV5-4	TRBD2	NA	TRBJ2-1	TGTGCCAGCAGCACGGGACTAGCGGGAGATGAGCAGTTCTTC	CASSTGLAGDEQFF
TRBV7-2	TRBD1	NA	TRBJ2-1	TGTGCCAGCAGCTTAGGTCGCACAGGGGGTTACAATGAGCAGTTCTTC	CASSLGRTGGYNEQFF
TRBV5-1	TRBD2	NA	TRBJ2-1	TGCGCCAGCAGCCCCGACCCAGCGGGAGGGCCGGCTGAGCAGTTCTTC	CASSPDPAGGPAEQFF
TRBV10-3	NA	NA	TRBJ2-1	TGTGCCATCAGTGAAGCCACCACCCCCAATGAGCAGTTCTTC	CAISEATTPNEQFF
TRBV30	TRBD2	NA	TRBJ2-4	TGTGCCTGGAGTAGCGGGATACTAGCCAAAAACATTCAGTACTTC	CAWSSGILAKNIQYF
TRBV6-5	NA	NA	TRBJ1-2	TGTGCCAGCAGTCCAGGACTGACCTATGGCTACACCTTC	CASSPGLTYGYTF
TRBV5-1	NA	NA	TRBJ2-7	TGCGCCAGCAGCTTGACTTTAGTCGAGCAGTACTTC	CASSLTLVEQYF
TRBV11-2	NA	few	TRBJ1-1	TGTGCCAGCAGCTTAGATCTCCGGAACACTGAAGCTTTCTTT	CASSLDLRNTEAFF
TRBV18	TRBD2	NA	TRBJ2-1	TGTGCCAGCTCACCCCGTGGAGTAGCGGGCCTTGACCAGTTCTTC	CASSPRGVAGLDQFF
TRBV28	NA	NA	TRBJ1-2	TGTGCCAGCAGTTTCGAGGCATCGTATGGCTACACCTTC	CASSFEASYGYTF
TRBV9	NA	NA	TRBJ2-1	TGTGCCAGCAGCGTAGCTCCACAGGGCACCTACAATGAGCAGTTCTTC	CASSVAPQGTYNEQFF
TRBV18	TRBD1	NA	TRBJ1-1	TGTGCCAGCTCACCATATCCCACAGGGGTAGGTGAAGCTTTCTTT	CASSPYPTGVGEAFF
TRBV4-1	TRBD2	NA	TRBJ2-3	TGCGCCAGCAGCCAAGCCTATAGCGGGAGTTCGGATACGCAGTATTTT	CASSQAYSGSSDTQYF
TRBV5-1	NA	NA	TRBJ2-1	TGCGCCAGCAGCTTACCTTCAGCCGGACGGAGCTATACGGGAGCCTACAATGAGCAGTTCTTC	CASSLPSAGRSYTGAYNEQFF
TRBV28	NA	NA	TRBJ1-2	TGTGCCAGCAGTTTCAGGGTGGGCGGCTACACCTTC	CASSFRVGGYTF
TRBV5-1	TRBD1	once	TRBJ2-5	TGCGCCAGCAGCGCCGGGACAGTACAAGAGACCCAGTACTTC	CASSAGTVQETQYF
TRBV20-1	NA	NA	TRBJ2-7	TGCAGTGCTAGGGCTTTATCGGAGCAGTACTTC	CSARALSEQYF
TRBV25-1	NA	once	TRBJ1-1	TGTGCCAGCACCGGGAACACTGAAGCTTTCTTT	CASTGNTEAFF
TRBV6-5	TRBD1	NA	TRBJ1-5	TGTGCCAGCACCATCCGACAGGGTAATCAGCCCCAGCATTTT	CASTIRQGNQPQHF